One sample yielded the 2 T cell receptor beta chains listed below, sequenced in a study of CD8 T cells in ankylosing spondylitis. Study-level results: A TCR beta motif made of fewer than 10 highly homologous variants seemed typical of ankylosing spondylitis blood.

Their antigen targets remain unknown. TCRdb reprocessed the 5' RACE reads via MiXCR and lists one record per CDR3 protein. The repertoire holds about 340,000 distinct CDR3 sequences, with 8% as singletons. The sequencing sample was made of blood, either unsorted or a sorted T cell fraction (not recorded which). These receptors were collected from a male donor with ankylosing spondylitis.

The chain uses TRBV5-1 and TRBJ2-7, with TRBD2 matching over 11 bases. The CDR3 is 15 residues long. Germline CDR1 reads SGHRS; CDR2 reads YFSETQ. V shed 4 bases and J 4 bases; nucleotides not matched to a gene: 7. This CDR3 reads CASSLTSGETYEQYF. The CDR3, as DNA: TGCGCCAGCAGCCTGACTAGCGGGGAAACATACGAGCAGTACTTC.

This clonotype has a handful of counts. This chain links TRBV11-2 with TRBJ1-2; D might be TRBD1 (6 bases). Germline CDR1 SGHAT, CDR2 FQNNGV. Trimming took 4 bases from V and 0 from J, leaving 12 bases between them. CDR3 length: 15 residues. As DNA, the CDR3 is TGTGCCAGCAGCTCCTCAGGGGCAGCTAACTATGGCTACACCTTC. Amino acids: CASSSSGAANYGYTF. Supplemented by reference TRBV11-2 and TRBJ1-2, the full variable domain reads EAGVAQSPRYKIIEKRQSVAFWCNPISGHATLYWYQQILGQGPKLLIQFQNNGVVDDSQLPKDRFSAERLKGVDSTLKIQPAKLEDSAVYLCASSSSGAANYGYTFGSGTRLTVV.